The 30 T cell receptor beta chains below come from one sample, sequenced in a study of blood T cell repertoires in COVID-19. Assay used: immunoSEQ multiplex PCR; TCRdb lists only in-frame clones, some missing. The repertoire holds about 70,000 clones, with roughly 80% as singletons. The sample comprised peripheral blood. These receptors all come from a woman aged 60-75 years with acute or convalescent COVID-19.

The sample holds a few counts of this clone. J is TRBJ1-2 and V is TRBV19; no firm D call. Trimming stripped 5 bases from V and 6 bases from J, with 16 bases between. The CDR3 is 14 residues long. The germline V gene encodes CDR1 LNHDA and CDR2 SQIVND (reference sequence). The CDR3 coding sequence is TGTGCCAGTAGTCTTCCAAATTCCGGGGATGGCTACACCTTC. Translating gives CASSLPNSGDGYTF.

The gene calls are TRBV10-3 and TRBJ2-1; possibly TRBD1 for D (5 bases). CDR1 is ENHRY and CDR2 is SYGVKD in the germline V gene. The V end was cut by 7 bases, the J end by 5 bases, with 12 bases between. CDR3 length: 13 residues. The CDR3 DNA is TGTGCCATCAAGCCTGAAGGGGACAATGAGCAGTTCTTC. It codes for CAIKPEGDNEQFF.

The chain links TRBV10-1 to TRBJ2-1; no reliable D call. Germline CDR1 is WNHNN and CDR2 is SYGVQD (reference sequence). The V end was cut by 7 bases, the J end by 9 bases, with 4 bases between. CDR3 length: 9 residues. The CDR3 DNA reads TGCGCCAGCATCGGTGAGCAGTTCTTC. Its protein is CASIGEQFF.

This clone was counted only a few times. DNA of the CDR3: TGTGCCAGCAGCGAGGACAGAAATCAGCCCCAGCATTTT. As protein: CASSEDRNQPQHF. This chain links TRBV7-8 with TRBJ1-5; a possible D gene is TRBD1 (6 bases). Between the trimmed V and J ends, which lost 5 bases and 4 bases, there was a span of 9 bases. Germline-derived CDR1 and CDR2 are SGHVS and FQNEAQ. The CDR3 length is 13 residues.

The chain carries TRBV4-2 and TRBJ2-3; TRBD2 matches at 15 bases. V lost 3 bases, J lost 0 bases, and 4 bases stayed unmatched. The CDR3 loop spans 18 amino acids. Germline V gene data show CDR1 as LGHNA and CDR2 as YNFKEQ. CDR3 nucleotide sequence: TGTGCCAGCAGCCAGGGGACTAGCGGGGGGTCTAGCACAGATACGCAGTATTTT. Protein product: CASSQGTSGGSSTDTQYF.

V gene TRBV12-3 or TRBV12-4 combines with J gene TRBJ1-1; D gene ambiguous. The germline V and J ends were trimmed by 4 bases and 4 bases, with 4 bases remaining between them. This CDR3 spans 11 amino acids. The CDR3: CASSSGTEAFF. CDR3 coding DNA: TGTGCCAGCAGTTCCGGCACTGAAGCTTTCTTT.

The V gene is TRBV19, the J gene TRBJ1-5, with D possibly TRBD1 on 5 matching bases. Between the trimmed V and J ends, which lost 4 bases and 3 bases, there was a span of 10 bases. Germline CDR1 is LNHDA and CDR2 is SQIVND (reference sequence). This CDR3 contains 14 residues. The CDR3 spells CASSRDRYNQPQHF. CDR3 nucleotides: TGTGCCAGTAGTAGAGACAGATACAATCAGCCCCAGCATTTT.

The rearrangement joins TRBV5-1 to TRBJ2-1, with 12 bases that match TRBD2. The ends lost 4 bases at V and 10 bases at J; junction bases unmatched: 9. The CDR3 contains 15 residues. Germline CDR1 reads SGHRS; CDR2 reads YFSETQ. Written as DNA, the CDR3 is TGCGCCAGCAGCCCGCGACTAGCGGGAGAGCGAGAGCAGTTCTTC. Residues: CASSPRLAGEREQFF.

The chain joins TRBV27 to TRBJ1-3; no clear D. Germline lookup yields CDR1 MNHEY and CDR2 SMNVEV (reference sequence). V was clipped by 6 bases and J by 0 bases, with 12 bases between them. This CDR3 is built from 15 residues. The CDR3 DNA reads TGTGCCAGCAGAAGCGGACGGAGCTCTGGAAACACCATATATTTT. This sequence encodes CASRSGRSSGNTIYF.

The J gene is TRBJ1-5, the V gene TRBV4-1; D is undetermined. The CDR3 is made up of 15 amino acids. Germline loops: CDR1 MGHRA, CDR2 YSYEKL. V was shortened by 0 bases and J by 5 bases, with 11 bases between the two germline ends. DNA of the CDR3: TGCGCCAGCAGCCAAGAAGAGGAGTTGGATCAGCCCCAGCATTTT. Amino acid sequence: CASSQEEELDQPQHF.

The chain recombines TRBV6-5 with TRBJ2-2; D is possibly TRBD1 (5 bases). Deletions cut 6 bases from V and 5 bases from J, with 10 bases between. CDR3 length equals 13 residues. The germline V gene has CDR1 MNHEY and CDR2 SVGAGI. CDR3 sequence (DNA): TGTGCCAGCAGGACAGCCCGGACCGGGGAGCTGTTTTTT. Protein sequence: CASRTARTGELFF.

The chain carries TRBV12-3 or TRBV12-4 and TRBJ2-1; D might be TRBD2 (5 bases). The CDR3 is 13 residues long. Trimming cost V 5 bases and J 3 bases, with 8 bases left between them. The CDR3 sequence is CASSPDYYNEQFF. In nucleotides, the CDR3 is TGTGCCAGCAGTCCCGACTACTACAATGAGCAGTTCTTC.

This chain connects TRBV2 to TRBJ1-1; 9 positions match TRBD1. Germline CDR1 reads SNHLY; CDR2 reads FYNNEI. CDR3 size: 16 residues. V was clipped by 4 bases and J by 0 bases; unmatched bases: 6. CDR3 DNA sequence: TGTGCCAGCAGTGGAAATTGGGACAGGGTGAACACTGAAGCTTTCTTT. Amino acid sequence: CASSGNWDRVNTEAFF.

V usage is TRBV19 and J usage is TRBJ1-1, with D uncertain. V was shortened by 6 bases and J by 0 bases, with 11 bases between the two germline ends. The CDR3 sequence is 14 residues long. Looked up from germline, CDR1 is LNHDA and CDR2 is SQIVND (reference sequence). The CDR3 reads CASRKENMNTEAFF. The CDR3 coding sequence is TGTGCCAGTAGAAAGGAGAATATGAACACTGAAGCTTTCTTT.

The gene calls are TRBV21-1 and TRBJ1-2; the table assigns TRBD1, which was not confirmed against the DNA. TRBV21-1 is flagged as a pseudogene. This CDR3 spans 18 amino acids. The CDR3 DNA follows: TGTGCCAGCAGCAAAAAGTTACAGGGGGTCCTTCCACTCTATGGCTACACCTTC. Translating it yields CASSKKLQGVLPLYGYTF.

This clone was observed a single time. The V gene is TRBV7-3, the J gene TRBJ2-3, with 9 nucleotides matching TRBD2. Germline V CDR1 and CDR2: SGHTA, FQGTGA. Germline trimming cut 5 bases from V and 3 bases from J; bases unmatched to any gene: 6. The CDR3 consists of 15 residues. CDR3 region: CASSMGAGGTDTQYF. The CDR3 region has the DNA TGTGCCAGCAGCATGGGAGCGGGAGGAACAGATACGCAGTATTTT.

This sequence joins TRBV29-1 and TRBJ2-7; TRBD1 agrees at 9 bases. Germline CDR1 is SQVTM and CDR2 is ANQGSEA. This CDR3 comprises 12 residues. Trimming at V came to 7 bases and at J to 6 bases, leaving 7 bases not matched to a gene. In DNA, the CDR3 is TGCAGCGCTGGGACAGGGTGGGCCGAGCAGTACTTC. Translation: CSAGTGWAEQYF.

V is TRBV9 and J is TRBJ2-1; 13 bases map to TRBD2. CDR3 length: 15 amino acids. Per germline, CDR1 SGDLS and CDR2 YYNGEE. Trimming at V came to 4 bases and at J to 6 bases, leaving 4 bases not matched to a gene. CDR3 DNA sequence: TGTGCCAGCAGCCTGTGGACTAGCGGGAGCAATGAGCAGTTCTTC. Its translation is CASSLWTSGSNEQFF.

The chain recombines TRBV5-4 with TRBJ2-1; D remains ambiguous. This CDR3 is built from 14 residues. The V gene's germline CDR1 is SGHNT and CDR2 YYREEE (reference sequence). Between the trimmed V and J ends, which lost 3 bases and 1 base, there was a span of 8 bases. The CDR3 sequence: CASSSVTSYNEQFF. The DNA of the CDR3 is TGTGCCAGCAGCTCGGTTACGTCCTACAATGAGCAGTTCTTC.

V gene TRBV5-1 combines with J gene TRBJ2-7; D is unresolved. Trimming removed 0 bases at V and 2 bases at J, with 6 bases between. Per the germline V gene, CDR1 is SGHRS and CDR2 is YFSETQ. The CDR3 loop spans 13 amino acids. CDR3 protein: CASSLDNTYEQYF. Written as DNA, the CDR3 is TGCGCCAGCAGCTTGGACAACACCTACGAGCAGTACTTC.

CDR3 DNA sequence: TGTGCCAGCAGCCGTTTGGGACAGGGTGGTAGCAATCAGCCCCAGCATTTT. Residues: CASSRLGQGGSNQPQHF. The chain carries TRBV7-2 and TRBJ1-5; 9 bases are a match to TRBD1. The junction had 8 bases not matched to a gene; V was cut back by 5 bases and J by 0 bases. Germline V lookup: CDR1 SGHTA, CDR2 FQGNSA. The CDR3 is 17 residues long.

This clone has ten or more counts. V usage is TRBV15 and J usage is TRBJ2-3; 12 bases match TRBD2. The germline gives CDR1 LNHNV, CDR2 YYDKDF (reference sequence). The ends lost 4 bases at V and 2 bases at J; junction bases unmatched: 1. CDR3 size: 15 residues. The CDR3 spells CATSTSGRATDTQYF. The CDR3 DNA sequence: TGTGCCACCAGCACTAGCGGGAGGGCCACAGATACGCAGTATTTT.

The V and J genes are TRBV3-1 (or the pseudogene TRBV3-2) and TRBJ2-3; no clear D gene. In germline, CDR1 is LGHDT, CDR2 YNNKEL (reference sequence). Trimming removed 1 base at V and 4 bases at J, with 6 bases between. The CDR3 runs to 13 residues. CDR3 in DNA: TGTGCCAGCAGCCAAGGAGTTTCAGATACGCAGTATTTT. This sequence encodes CASSQGVSDTQYF.

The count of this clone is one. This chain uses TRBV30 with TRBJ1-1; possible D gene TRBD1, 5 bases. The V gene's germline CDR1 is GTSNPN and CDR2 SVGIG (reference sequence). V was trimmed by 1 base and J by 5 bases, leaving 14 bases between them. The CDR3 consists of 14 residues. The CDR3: CAWSGGGSRTEAFF. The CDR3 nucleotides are TGTGCCTGGAGTGGCGGGGGGTCCCGGACTGAAGCTTTCTTT.

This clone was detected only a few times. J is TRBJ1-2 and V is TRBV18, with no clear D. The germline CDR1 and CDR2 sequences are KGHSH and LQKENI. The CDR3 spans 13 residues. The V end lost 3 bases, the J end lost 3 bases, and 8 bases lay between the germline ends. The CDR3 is CASSPRGDYGYTF. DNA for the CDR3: TGTGCCAGCTCACCGCGCGGGGACTATGGCTACACCTTC.

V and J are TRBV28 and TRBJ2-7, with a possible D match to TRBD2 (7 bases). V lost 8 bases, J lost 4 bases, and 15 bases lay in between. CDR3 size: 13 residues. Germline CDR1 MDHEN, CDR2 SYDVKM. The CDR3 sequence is CASGQSGAYEQYF. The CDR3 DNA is TGTGCCAGCGGACAGAGCGGGGCATACGAGCAGTACTTC.

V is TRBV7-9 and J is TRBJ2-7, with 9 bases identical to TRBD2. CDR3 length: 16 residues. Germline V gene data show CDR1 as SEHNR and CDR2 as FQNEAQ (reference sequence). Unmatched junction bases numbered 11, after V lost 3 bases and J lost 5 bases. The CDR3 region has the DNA TGTGCCAGCAGCTTCCGGCTAGGTAGCGGGGGAAACGAGCAGTACTTC. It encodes CASSFRLGSGGNEQYF.

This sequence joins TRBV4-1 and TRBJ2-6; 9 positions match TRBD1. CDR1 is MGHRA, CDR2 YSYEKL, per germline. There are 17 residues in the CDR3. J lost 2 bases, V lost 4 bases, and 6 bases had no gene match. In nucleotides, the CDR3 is TGCGCCAGCAGCCTCGCCGGGACAGGGACTGGGGCCAACGTCCTGACTTTC. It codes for CASSLAGTGTGANVLTF.

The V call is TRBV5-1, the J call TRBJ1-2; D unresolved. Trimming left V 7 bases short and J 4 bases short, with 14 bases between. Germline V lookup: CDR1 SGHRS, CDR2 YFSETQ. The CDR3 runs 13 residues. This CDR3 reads CASAPGERYGYTF. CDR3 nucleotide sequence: TGCGCCAGCGCCCCTGGGGAGCGCTATGGCTACACCTTC.

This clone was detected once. The chain's CDR3 is CAISAGTHTEAFF. The CDR3 bases are TGTGCCATCAGTGCTGGGACACACACTGAAGCTTTCTTT. The chain employs TRBV10-3 and TRBJ1-1; D might be TRBD1 (6 bases). The germline V and J ends were trimmed by 4 bases and 3 bases, with 9 bases remaining between them. Germline CDR1 is ENHRY and CDR2 is SYGVKD. The CDR3 is made up of 13 amino acids.